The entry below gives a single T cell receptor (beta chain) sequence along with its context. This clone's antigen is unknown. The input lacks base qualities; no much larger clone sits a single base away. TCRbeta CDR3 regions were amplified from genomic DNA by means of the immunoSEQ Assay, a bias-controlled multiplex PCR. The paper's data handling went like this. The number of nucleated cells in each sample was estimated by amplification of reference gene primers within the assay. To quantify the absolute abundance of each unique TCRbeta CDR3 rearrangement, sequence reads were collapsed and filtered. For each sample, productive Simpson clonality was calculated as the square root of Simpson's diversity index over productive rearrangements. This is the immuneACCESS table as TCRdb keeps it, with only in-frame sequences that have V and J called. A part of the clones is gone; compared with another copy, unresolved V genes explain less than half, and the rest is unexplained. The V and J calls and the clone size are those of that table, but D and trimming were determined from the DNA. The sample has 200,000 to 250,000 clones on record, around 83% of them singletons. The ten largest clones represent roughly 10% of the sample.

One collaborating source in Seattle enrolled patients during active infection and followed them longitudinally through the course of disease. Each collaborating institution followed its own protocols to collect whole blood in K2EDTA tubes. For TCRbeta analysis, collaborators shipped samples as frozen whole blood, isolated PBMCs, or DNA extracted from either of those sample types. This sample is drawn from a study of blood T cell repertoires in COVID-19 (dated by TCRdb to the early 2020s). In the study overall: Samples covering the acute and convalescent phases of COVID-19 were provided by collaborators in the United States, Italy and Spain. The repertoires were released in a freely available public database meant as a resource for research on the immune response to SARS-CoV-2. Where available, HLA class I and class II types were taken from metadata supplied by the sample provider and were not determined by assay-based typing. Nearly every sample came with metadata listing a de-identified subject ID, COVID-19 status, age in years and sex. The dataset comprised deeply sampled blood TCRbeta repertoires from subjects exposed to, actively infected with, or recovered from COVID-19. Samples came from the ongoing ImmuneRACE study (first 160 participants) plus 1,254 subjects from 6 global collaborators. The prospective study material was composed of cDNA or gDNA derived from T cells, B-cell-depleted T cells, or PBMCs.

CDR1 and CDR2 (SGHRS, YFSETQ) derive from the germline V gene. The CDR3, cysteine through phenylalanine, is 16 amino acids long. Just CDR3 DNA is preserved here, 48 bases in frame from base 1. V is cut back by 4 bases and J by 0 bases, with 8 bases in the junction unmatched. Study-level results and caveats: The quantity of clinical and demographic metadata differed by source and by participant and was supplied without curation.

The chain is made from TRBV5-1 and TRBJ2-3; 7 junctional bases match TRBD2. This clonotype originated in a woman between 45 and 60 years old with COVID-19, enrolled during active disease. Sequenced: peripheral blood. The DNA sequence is TGCGCCAGCAGCCGGGGGGAAGTATGGAGCACAGATACGCAGTATTTT. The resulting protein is CASSRGEVWSTDTQYF.